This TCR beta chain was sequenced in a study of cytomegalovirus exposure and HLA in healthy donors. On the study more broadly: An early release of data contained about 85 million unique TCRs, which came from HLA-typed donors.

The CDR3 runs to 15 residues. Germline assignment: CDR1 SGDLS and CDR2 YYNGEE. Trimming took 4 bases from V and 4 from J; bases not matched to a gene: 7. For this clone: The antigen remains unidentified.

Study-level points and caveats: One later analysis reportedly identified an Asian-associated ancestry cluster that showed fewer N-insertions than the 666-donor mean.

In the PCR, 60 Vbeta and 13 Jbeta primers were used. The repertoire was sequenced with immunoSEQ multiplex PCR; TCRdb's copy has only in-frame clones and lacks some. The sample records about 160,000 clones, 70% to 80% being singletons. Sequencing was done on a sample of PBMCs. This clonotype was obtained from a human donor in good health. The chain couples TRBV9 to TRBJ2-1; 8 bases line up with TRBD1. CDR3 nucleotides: TGTGCCAGCAGCCCAGTAGGGGACAGGTACAATGAGCAGTTCTTC. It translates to CASSPVGDRYNEQFF.